This entry is about one TCR beta chain. Patients at the Seattle site were enrolled during active infection and followed longitudinally. Original processing methods: Researchers report that nucleated cell counts were estimated from reference gene primer amplification. Generated by immunoSEQ multiplex PCR, the TCRdb table keeps only in-frame clones and is missing some. The D gene and trimming were derived from the DNA, and the V and J assignments and clone size from that table. This sample yields under 250,000 clones, of which 92% are seen a single time; around 0.85% belongs to the top ten. The data stem from a study of blood T cell repertoires in COVID-19. Study background: COVID-19 samples collected from the United States, Italy and Spain covered acute and convalescent phases. T cells, B-cell-depleted T cells, or PBMCs provided the cDNA or gDNA that served as material.

CDR3 length equals 15 residues. CDR1 SGHRS and CDR2 YFSETQ come from the germline V gene. Losses at the gene ends were 7 bases for V and 8 bases for J; bases not matched to a gene: 8. The chain carries TRBV5-1 and TRBJ1-6; 11 bases agree with TRBD1. The receptor comes from a man in his 60s with COVID-19, enrolled during active disease. Sequencing used peripheral blood. The CDR3 region is CASGQGANVDSPLHF. The CDR3 region has the DNA TGCGCCAGCGGACAGGGGGCTAATGTGGATTCACCCCTCCACTTT.